One T cell receptor (beta chain) is described in this entry. The sample belongs to a study of T cell changes during pregnancy in multiple sclerosis. The CDR3 is 14 residues long. With 3 bases removed from V and 1 base from J, the gap between germline ends came to 7 bases. CDR1 and CDR2 from the germline V gene are LNHDA and SQIVND (reference sequence). Libraries were prepared by immunoSEQ multiplex PCR; TCRdb keeps only in-frame clonotypes and omits some of them. Among 40,000 to 55,000 clones listed, about 90% were seen once. The sequence was obtained from a female donor in good health, enrolled as a control in a pregnancy study. This chain connects TRBV19 to TRBJ2-1; a weak D match, TRBD2 (5 bases). The input for sequencing was peripheral blood, taken in the first trimester of pregnancy. The CDR3 protein is CASSMSGSYNEQFF. The CDR3 DNA reads as TGTGCCAGTAGTATGTCGGGGTCCTACAATGAGCAGTTCTTC.